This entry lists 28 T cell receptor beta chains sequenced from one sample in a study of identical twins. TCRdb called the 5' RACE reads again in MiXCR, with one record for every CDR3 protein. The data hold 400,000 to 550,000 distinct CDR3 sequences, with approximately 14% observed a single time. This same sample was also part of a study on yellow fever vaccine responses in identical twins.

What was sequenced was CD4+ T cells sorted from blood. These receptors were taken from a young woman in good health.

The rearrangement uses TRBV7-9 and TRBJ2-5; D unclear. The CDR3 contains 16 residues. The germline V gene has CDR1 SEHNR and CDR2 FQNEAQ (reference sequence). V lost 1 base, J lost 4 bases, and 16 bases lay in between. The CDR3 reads CASSLVPLSLGETQYF. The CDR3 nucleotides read TGTGCCAGCAGCTTAGTACCCCTTAGTCTTGGAGAGACCCAGTACTTC.

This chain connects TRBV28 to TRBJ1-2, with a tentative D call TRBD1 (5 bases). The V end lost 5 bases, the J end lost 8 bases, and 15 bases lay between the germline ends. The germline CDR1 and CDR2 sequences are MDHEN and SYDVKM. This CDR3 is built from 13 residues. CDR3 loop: CASSHDSSRGYTF. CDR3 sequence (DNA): TGTGCCAGCAGTCATGACAGTTCTCGCGGCTACACCTTC.

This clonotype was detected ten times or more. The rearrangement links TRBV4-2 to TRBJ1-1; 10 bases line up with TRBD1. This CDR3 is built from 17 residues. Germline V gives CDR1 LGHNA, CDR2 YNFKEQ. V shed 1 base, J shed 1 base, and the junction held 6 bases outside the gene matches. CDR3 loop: CASSQGQGATRNTEAFF. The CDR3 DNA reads TGTGCCAGCAGCCAAGGACAGGGGGCGACTAGGAACACTGAAGCTTTCTTT.

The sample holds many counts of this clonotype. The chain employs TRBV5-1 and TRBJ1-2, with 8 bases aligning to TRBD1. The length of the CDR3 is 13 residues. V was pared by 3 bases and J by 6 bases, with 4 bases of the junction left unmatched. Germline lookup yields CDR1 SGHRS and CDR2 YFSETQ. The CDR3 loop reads CASSSQGADGYTF. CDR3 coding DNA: TGCGCCAGCAGCTCGCAGGGGGCGGATGGCTACACCTTC.

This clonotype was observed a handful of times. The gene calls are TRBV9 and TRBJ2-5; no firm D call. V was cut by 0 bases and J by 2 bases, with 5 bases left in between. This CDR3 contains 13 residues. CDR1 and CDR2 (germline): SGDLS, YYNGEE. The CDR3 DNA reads TGTGCCAGCAGCGTAGGACGGCAAGAGACCCAGTACTTC. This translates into CASSVGRQETQYF.

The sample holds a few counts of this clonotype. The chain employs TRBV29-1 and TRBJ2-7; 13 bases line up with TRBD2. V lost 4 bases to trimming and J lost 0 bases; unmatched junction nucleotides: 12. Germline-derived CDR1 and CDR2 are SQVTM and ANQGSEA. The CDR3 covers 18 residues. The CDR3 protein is CSVGVGLAGASSSYEQYF. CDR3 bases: TGCAGCGTTGGGGTCGGACTAGCGGGGGCCTCGAGCTCCTACGAGCAGTACTTC.

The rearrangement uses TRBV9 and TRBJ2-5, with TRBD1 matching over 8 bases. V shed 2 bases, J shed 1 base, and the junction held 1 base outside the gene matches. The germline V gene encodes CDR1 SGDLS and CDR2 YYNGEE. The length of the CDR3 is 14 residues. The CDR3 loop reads CASSVDRVQETQYF. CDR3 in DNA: TGTGCCAGCAGCGTGGACAGGGTCCAAGAGACCCAGTACTTC.

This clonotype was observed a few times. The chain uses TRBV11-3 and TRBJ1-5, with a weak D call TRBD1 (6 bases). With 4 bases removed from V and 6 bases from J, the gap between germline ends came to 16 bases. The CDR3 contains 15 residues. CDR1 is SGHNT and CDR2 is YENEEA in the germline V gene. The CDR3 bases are TGTGCCAGCAGCTCCATACAGGGTGGGGGTCAGCCCCAGCATTTT. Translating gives CASSSIQGGGQPQHF.

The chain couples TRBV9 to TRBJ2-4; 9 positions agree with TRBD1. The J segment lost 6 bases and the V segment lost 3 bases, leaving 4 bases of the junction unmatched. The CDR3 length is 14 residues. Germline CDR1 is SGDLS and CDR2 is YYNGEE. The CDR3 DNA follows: TGTGCCAGCAGCGAGGGACAGGGTACAAACATTCAGTACTTC. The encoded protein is CASSEGQGTNIQYF.

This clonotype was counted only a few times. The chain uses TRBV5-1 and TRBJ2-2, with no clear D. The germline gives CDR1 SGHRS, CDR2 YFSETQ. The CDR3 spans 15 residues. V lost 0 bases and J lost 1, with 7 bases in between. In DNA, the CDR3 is TGCGCCAGCAGCTTGGTGCCAGGGAACACCGGGGAGCTGTTTTTT. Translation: CASSLVPGNTGELFF.

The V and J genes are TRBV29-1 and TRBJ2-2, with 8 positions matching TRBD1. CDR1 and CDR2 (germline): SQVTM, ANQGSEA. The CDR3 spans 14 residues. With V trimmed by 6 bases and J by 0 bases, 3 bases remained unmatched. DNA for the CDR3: TGCAGCGTGGTGGACAGGGCGAACACCGGGGAGCTGTTTTTT. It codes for CSVVDRANTGELFF.

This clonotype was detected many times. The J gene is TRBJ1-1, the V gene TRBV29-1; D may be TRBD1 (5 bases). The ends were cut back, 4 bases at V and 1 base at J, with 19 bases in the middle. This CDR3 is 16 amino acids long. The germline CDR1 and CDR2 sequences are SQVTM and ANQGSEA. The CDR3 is CSVVGYGRVGNTEAFF. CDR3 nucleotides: TGCAGCGTTGTAGGGTACGGCAGGGTGGGGAACACTGAAGCTTTCTTT.

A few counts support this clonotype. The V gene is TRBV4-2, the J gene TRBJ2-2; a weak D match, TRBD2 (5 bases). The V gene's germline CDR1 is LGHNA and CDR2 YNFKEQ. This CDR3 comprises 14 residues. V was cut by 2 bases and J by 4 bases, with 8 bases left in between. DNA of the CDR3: TGTGCCAGCAGCCAACCTCGGGGCACCGGGGAGCTGTTTTTT. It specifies CASSQPRGTGELFF.

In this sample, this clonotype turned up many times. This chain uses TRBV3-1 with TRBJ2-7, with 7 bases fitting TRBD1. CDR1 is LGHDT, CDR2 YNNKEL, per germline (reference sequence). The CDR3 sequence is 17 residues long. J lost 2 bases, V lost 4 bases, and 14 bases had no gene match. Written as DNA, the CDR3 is TGTGCCAGCAGCCCACAACCGACAGGGAGTGGGGCCTACGAGCAGTACTTC. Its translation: CASSPQPTGSGAYEQYF.

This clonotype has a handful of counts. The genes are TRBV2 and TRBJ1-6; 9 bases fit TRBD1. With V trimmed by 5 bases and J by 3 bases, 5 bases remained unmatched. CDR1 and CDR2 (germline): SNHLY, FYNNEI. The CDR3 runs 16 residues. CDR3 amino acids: CASSPGTGHYNSPLHF. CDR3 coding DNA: TGTGCCAGCAGTCCCGGGACAGGGCACTATAATTCACCCCTCCACTTT. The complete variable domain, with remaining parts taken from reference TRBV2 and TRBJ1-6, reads EPEVTQTPSHQVTQMGQEVILRCVPISNHLYFYWYRQILGQKVEFLVSFYNNEISEKSEIFDDQFSVERPDGSNFTLKIRSTKLEDSAMYFCASSPGTGHYNSPLHFGNGTRLTVT.

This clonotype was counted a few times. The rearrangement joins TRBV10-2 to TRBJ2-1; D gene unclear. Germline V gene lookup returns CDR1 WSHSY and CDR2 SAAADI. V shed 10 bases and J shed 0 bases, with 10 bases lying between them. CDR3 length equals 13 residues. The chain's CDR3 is CATTLISYNEQFF. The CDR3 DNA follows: TGCGCCACCACACTTATCTCCTACAATGAGCAGTTCTTC.

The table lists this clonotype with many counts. The CDR3 region has the DNA TGCAGTGCTAGGGACATTTCCTACGAGCAGTACTTC. Protein product: CSARDISYEQYF. The V and J genes are TRBV20-1 and TRBJ2-7; a weak D match, TRBD1 (5 bases). The CDR3 is made up of 12 amino acids. The V and J ends lost 3 bases and 1 base respectively, with 7 bases between them. The germline V gene encodes CDR1 DFQATT and CDR2 SNEGSKA (reference sequence).

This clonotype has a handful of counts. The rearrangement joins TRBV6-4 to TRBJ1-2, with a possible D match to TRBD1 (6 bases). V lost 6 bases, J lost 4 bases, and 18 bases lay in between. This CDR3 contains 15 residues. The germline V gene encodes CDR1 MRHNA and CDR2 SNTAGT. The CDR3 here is CASSPGGGLGYGYTF. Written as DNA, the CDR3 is TGTGCCAGCAGCCCCGGGGGGGGCCTCGGCTATGGCTACACCTTC.

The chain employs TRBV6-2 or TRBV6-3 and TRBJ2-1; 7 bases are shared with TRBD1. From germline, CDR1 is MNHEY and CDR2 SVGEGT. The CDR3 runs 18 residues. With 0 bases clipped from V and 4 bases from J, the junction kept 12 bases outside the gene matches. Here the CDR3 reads CASSYSTGWERRYNEQFF. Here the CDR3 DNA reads TGTGCCAGCAGTTACTCGACAGGGTGGGAGCGGAGATACAATGAGCAGTTCTTC.

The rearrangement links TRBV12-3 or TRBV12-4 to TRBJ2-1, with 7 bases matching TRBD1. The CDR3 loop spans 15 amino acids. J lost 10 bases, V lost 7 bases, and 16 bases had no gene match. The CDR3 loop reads CASTPGEQGLSEQFF. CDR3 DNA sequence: TGTGCCAGCACCCCCGGTGAACAGGGGTTATCCGAGCAGTTCTTC.

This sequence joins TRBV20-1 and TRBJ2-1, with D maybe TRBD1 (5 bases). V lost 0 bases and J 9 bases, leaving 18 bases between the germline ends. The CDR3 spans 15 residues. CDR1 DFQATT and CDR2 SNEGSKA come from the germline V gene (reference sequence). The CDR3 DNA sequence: TGCAGTGCTAGAGATACTGGCAGGGTCCAAAGTGAGCAGTTCTTC. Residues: CSARDTGRVQSEQFF.

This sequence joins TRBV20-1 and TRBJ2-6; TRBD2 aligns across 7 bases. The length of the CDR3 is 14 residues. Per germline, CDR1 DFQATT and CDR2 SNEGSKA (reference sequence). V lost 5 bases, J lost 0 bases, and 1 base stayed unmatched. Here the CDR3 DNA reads TGCAGTGCTCGGGACTACTCTGGGGCCAACGTCCTGACTTTC. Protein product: CSARDYSGANVLTF.

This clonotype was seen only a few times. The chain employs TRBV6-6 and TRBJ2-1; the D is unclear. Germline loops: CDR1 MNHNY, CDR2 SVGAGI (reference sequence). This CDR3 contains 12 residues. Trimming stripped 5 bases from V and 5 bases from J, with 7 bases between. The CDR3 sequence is CASSKKDNEQFF. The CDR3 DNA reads TGTGCCAGCAGTAAGAAGGACAATGAGCAGTTCTTC.

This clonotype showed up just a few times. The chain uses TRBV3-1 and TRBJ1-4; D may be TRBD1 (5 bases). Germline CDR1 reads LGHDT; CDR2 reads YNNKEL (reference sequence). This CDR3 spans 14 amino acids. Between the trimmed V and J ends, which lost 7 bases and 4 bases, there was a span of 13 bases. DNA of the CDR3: TGTGCCAGCACCCGGCTGGGGGGTAATGAAAAACTGTTTTTT. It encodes CASTRLGGNEKLFF.

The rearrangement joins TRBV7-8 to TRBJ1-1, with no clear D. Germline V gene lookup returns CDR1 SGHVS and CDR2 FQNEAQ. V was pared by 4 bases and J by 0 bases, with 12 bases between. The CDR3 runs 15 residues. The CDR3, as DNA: TGTGCCAGCAGCTCCGATCCGGGTTTGAACACTGAAGCTTTCTTT. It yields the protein CASSSDPGLNTEAFF.

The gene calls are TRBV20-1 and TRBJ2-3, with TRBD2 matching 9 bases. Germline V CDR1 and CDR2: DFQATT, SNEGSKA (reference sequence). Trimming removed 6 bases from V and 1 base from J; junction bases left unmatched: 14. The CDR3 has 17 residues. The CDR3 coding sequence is TGCAGTGCCAACTTCAGACTAGCGGCCCTTGGCACAGATACGCAGTATTTT. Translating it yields CSANFRLAALGTDTQYF.

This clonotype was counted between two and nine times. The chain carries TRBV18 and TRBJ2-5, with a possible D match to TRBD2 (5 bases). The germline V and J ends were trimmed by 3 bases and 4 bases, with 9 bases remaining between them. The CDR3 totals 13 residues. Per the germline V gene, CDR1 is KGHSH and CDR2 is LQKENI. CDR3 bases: TGTGCCAGCTCACCGAGGGCTGGAGAGACCCAGTACTTC. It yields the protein CASSPRAGETQYF.

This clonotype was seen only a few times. The CDR3 region has the DNA TGTGCCAGCAGCTTAGAGGGGGGATATAGCAATCAGCCCCAGCATTTT. Amino acid sequence: CASSLEGGYSNQPQHF. The genes are TRBV7-2 and TRBJ1-5; tentative D call: TRBD1 (6 bases). This CDR3 comprises 16 residues. V was pared by 1 base and J by 0 bases, with 10 bases between. Germline CDR1 reads SGHTA; CDR2 reads FQGNSA.